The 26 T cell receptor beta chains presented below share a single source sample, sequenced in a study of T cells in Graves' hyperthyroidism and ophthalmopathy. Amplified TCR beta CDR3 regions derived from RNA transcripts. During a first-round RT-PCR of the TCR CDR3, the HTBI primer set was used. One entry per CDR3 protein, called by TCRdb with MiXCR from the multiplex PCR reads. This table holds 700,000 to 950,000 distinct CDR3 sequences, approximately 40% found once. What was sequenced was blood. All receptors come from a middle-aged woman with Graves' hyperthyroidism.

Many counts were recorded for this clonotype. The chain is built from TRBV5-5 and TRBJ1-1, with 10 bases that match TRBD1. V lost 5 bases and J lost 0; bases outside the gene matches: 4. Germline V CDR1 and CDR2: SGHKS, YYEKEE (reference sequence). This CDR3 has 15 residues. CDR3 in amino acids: CASRGQGLMNTEAFF. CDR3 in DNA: TGTGCCAGCAGGGGACAGGGGCTAATGAACACTGAAGCTTTCTTT. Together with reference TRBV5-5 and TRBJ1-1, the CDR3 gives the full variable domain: DAGVTQSPTHLIKTRGQQVTLRCSPISGHKSVSWYQQVLGQGPQFIFQYYEKEERGRGNFPDRFSARQFPNYSSELNVNALLLGDSALYLCASRGQGLMNTEAFFGQGTRLTVV.

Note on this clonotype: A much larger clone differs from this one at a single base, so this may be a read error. The CDR3 region has the DNA TGTGCCAGTACGATCCCAGGGGGCTATGGCTACACCTTC. Its translation: CASTIPGGYGYTF. The V call is TRBV19, the J call TRBJ1-2; TRBD1 matches at 7 bases. The ends lost 7 bases at V and 4 bases at J; junction bases unmatched: 6. The CDR3 has 13 amino acids. Per the germline V gene, CDR1 is LNHDA and CDR2 is SQIVND (reference sequence).

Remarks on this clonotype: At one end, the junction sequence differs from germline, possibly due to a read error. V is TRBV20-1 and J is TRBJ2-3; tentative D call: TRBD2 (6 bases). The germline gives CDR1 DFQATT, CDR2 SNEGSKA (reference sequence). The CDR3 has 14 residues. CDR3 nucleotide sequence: TGCAGTGCTAACCGGGACTTCGACACAGATACGCGGTATTTT. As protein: CSANRDFDTDTRYF.

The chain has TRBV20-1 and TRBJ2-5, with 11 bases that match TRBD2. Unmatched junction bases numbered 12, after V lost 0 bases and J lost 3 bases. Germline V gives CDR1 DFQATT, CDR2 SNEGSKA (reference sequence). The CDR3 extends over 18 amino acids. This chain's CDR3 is CSARDGLGRLAGKETQYF. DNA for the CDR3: TGCAGTGCTAGAGATGGTCTAGGGCGACTAGCGGGGAAAGAGACCCAGTACTTC.

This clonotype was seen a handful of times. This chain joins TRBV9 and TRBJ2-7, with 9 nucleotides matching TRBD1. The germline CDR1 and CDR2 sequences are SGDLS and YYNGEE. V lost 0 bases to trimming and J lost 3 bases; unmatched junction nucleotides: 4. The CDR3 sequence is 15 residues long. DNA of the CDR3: TGTGCCAGCAGCGTAGCCGGGACAGGGTTCTACGAGCAGTACTTC. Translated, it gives CASSVAGTGFYEQYF.

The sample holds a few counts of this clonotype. This CDR3 reads CSAHPEGSTGNTIYF. CDR3 DNA sequence: TGCAGTGCCCACCCCGAGGGGTCTACTGGAAACACCATATATTTT. The chain links TRBV20-1 to TRBJ1-3; a weak D match, TRBD1 (5 bases). The germline gives CDR1 DFQATT, CDR2 SNEGSKA (reference sequence). The V end lost 6 bases, the J end lost 2 bases, and 17 bases lay between the germline ends. CDR3 length equals 15 residues.

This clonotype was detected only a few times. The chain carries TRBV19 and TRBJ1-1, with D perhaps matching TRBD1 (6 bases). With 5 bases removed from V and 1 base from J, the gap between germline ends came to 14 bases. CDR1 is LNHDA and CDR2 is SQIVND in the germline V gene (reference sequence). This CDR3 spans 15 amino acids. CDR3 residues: CASSALQGGNTEAFF. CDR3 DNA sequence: TGTGCCAGTAGTGCCTTACAGGGTGGGAACACTGAAGCTTTCTTT. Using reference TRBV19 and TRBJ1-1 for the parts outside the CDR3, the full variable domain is DGGITQSPKYLFRKEGQNVTLSCEQNLNHDAMYWYRQDPGQGLRLIYYSQIVNDFQKGDIAEGYSVSREKKESFPLTVTSAQKNPTAFYLCASSALQGGNTEAFFGQGTRLTVV.

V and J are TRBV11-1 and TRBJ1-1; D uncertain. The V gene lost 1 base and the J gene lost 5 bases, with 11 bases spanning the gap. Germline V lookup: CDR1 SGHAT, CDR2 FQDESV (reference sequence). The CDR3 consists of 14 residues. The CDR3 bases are TGTGCCAGCAGCTTAGATGCGGGTGGTACTGAAGCTTTCTTT. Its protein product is CASSLDAGGTEAFF.

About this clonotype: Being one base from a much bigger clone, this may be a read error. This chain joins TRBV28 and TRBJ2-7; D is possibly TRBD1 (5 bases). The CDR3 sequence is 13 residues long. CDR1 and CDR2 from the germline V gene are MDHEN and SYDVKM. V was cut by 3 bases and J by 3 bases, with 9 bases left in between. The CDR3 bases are TGTGCCAGCAGTTTTCAGGGTTACTACGAGCAGTACTTC. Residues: CASSFQGYYEQYF.

DNA of the CDR3: TGTGCCAGCAGTTACGGACAGGGGGCCGGCACCGGGGAGCTGTTTTTT. The encoded protein is CASSYGQGAGTGELFF. The chain joins TRBV6-2 or TRBV6-3 to TRBJ2-2, with 11 bases that match TRBD1. V lost 2 bases and J lost 4; bases outside the gene matches: 3. The CDR3 has 16 amino acids. The V gene's germline CDR1 is MNHEY and CDR2 SVGEGT.

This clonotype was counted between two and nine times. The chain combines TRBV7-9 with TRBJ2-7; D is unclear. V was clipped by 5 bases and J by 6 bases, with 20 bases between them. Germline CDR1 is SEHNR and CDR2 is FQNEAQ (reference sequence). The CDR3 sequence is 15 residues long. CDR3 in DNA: TGTGCCAGCAGCCAAGACTCCGCCGGGTCGTCCGAGCAGTACTTC. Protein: CASSQDSAGSSEQYF.

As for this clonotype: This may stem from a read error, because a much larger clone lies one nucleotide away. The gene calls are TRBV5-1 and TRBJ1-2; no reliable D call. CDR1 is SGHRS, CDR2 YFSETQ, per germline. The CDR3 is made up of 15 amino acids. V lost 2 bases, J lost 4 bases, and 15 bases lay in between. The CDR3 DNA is TGCGCCAGCAGCTTTGACGGGTCTACTAGCTATGGCTACACCTTC. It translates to CASSFDGSTSYGYTF.

The chain's CDR3 is CASTSLGGGNTEAFF. CDR3 nucleotides: TGTGCCAGTACCTCCCTCGGGGGGGGAAACACTGAAGCTTTCTTT. V and J are TRBV7-2 and TRBJ1-1; D is perhaps TRBD1 (5 bases). The CDR3 extends over 15 amino acids. CDR1 and CDR2 from the germline V gene are SGHTA and FQGNSA. Trimming removed 9 bases at V and 2 bases at J, with 19 bases between.

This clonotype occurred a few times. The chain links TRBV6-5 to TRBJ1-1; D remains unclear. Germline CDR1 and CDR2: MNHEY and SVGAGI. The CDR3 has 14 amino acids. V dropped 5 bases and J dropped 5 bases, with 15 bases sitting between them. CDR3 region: CASSLPGESTEAFF. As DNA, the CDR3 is TGTGCCAGCAGTCTCCCAGGAGAATCGACTGAAGCTTTCTTT.

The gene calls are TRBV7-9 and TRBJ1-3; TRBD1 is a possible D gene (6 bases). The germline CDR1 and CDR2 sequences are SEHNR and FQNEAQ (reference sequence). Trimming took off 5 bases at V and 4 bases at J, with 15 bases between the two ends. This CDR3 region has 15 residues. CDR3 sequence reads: CASSLRTARGNTIYF. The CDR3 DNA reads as TGTGCCAGCAGCCTGAGGACAGCCAGGGGAAACACCATATATTTT. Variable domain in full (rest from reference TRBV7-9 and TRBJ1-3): DTGVSQNPRHKITKRGQNVTFRCDPISEHNRLYWYRQTLGQGPEFLTYFQNEAQLEKSRLLSDRFSAERPKGSFSTLEIQRTEQGDSAMYLCASSLRTARGNTIYFGEGSWLTVV.

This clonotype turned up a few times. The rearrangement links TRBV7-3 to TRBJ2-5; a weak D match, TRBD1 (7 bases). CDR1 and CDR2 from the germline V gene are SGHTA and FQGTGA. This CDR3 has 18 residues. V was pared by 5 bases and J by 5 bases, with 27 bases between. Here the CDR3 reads CASSPRGDRTPPRETQYF. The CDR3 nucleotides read TGTGCCAGCAGCCCCAGGGGGGACCGAACACCGCCCCGGGAGACCCAGTACTTC.

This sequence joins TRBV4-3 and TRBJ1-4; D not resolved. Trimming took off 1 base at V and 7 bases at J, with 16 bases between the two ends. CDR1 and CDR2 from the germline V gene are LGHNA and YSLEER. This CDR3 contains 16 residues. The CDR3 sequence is CASSQVSAYGSEKLFF. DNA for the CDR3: TGCGCCAGCAGCCAAGTCTCTGCCTACGGGAGTGAAAAACTGTTTTTT.

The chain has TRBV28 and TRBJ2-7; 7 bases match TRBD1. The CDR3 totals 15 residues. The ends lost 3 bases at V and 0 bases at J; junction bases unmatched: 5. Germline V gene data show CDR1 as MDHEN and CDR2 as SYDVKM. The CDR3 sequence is CASSLDRYLSYEQYF. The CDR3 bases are TGTGCCAGCAGTTTGGACAGGTATCTCTCCTACGAGCAGTACTTC.

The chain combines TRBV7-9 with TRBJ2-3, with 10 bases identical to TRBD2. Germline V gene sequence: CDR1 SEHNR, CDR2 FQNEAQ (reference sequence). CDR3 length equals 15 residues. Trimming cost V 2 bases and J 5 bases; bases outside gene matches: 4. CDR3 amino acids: CASSLLAGAVDTQYF. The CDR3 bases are TGTGCCAGCAGCTTACTAGCGGGAGCAGTAGATACGCAGTATTTT.

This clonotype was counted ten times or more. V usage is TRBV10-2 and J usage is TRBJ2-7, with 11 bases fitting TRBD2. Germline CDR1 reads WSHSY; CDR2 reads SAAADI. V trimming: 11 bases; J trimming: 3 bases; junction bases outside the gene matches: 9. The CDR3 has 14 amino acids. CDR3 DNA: TGCGCCGCCTCAAGGCTAGCGGGGGGCTACGAGCAGTACTTC. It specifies CAASRLAGGYEQYF.

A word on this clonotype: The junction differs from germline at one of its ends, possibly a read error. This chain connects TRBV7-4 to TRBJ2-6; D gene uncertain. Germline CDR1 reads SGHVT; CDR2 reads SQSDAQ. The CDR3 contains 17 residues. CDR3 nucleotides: TGCGCCAGCAGCCCGCTGAGCGAAACTTCTGGGGTCAACGTCCTGACTTTC. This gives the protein CASSPLSETSGVNVLTF. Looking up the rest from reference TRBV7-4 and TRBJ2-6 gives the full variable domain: GAGVSQSPRYKVAKRGRDVALRCDSISGHVTLYWYRQTLGQGSEVLTYSQSDAQRDKSGRPSGRFSAERPERSVSTLKIQRTEQGDSAVYLCASSPLSETSGVNVLTFGAGSRLTVL.

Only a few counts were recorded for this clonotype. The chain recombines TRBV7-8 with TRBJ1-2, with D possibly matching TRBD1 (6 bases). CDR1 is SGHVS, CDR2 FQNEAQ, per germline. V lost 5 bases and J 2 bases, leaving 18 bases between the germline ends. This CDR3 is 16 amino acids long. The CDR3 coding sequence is TGTGCCAGCAGCCTTCGGGGGGGGCTACTCAACTATGGCTACACCTTC. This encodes CASSLRGGLLNYGYTF.

CDR3 sequence reads: CASSVPGQGTYEQYF. CDR3 DNA sequence: TGTGCCAGCAGTGTGCCGGGACAGGGAACCTACGAGCAGTACTTC. This rearrangement joins TRBV12-3 or TRBV12-4 to TRBJ2-7; 9 nucleotides align to TRBD1. The V gene end was trimmed by 5 bases and the J gene end by 2 bases; junction bases not matched to a gene: 7. This CDR3 is built from 15 residues.

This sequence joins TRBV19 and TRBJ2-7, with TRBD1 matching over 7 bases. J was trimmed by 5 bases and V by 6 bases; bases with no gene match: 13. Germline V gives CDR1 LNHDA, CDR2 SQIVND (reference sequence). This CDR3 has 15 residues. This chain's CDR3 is CASRISGTEANEQYF. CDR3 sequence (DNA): TGTGCCAGTAGGATTTCCGGGACAGAGGCGAACGAGCAGTACTTC. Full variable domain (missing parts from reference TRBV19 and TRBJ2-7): DGGITQSPKYLFRKEGQNVTLSCEQNLNHDAMYWYRQDPGQGLRLIYYSQIVNDFQKGDIAEGYSVSREKKESFPLTVTSAQKNPTAFYLCASRISGTEANEQYFGPGTRLTVT.

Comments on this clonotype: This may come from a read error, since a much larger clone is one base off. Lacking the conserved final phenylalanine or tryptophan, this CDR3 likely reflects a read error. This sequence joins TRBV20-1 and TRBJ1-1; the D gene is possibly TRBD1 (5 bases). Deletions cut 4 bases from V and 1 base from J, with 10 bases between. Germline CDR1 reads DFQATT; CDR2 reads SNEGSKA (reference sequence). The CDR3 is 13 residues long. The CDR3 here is CSANRQQNTEAFL. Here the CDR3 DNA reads TGCAGTGCTAATAGACAGCAGAACACTGAAGCTTTCCTT.

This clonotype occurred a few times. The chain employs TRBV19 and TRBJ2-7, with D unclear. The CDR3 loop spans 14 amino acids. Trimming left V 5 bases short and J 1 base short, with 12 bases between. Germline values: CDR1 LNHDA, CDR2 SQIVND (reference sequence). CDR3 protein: CASSVLYSSYEQYF. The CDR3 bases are TGTGCCAGTAGTGTTTTATACTCGTCCTACGAGCAGTACTTC.